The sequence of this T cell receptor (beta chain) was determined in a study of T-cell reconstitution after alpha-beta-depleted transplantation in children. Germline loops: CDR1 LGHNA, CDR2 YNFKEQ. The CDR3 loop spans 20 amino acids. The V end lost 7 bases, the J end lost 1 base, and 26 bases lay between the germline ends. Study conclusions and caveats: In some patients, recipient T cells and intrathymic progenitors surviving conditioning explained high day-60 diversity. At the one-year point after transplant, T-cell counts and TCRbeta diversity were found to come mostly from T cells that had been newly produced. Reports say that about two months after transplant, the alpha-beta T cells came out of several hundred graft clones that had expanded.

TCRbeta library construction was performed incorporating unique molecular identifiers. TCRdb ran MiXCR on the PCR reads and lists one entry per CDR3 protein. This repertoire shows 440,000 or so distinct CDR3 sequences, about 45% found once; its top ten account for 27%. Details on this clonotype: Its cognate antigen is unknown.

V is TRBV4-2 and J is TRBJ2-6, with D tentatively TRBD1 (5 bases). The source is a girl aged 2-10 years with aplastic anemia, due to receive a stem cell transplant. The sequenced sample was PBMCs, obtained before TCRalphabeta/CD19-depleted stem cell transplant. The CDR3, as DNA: TGTGCCAGCACCCCAACCCCTGGGGCCTGGAGTTCTTCTGGGGCCAACGTCCTGACTTTC. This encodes CASTPTPGAWSSSGANVLTF.